Listed here is a single T cell receptor (beta chain). Antigen specificity is unknown. TCR alpha and TCR beta cDNA libraries carrying sample barcodes and UMIs came from 5'RACE with constant-segment primers. Each CDR3 protein is one row after TCRdb ran MiXCR on the 5' RACE reads. Altogether roughly 100,000 distinct CDR3 sequences are present, 15% to 20% being singletons, with the ten largest covering 28%. The sample originates from a study of T-cell memory formation after mild COVID-19. Study background: TCR clusters were largely donor specific. General study points: Most CD4+ clones that shrank were in CM and EM, while CD8+ ones turned up in EMRA. Memory from before infection featured some responding clones, which suggests cross-reactive memory joined.

This TCR was recovered from an adult woman who had mild COVID-19 (a few samples of this study predate the infection). Cell type and time point are not known. Sequencing was done on a sample of PBMCs or a T cell subset sorted from them (not recorded which).

The CDR3 DNA follows: TGCGCCAGCAGCCAAGATGGGGGGCAGAACACTGAAGCTTTCTTT. It translates to CASSQDGGQNTEAFF. The rearrangement uses TRBV4-3 and TRBJ1-1; D may be TRBD1 (6 bases). CDR1 is LGHNA, CDR2 YSLEER, per germline. V gave up 0 bases and J gave up 1 base, with 9 bases separating them. The CDR3 contains 15 residues.